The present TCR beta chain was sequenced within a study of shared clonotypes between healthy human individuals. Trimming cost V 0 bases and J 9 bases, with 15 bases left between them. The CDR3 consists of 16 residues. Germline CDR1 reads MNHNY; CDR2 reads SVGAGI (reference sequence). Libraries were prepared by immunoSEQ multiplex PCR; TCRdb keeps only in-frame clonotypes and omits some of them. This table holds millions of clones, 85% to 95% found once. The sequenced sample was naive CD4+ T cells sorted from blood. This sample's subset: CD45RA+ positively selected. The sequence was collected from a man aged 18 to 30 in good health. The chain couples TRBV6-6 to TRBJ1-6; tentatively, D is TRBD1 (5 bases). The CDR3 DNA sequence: TGTGCCAGCAGTTACTCATACGGCAGGGAGAGTTCACCCCTCCACTTT. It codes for CASSYSYGRESSPLHF.